This section outlines one TCR beta chain sequence together with its context. The antigen remains unidentified. This sample was taken from a study of regulatory T cells in long-lasting Graves disease. Overall study findings and caveats: The study found TRBV28, TRBJ1-2 and TRBJ2-5 favored in persistent disease.

The time point here: newly diagnosed GD, antithyroid drugs for less than 3 months. Extracted RNA from PBMCs served as the source of the TCR library. The V gene lost 3 bases and the J gene lost 1 base, with 8 bases spanning the gap. This CDR3 comprises 14 residues. The V gene's germline CDR1 is LGHDT and CDR2 YNNKEL (reference sequence). Arm-PCR of CDR3 regions and iRepertoire HTBI primers were the basis on which TCR beta libraries were built. TCRdb fed the multiplex PCR reads into MiXCR, producing one record per CDR3 protein. The table shows under 300,000 distinct CDR3 sequences, with more than 15% occurring only once. The same sample was also studied in work on T cells in Graves' hyperthyroidism and ophthalmopathy. From that study: The model predicted ophthalmopathy a median roughly six months before onset.

This material consisted of peripheral blood mononuclear cells (PBMCs), taken at new diagnosis, from a patient treated with antithyroid drugs. This clonotype was sampled from a woman aged 25-40 years with Graves disease. This chain links TRBV3-1 with TRBJ2-3; no definite D call. CDR3 nucleotide sequence: TGTGCCAGCAGCCAGGTGGACCGCACAGATACGCAGTATTTT. It encodes CASSQVDRTDTQYF.